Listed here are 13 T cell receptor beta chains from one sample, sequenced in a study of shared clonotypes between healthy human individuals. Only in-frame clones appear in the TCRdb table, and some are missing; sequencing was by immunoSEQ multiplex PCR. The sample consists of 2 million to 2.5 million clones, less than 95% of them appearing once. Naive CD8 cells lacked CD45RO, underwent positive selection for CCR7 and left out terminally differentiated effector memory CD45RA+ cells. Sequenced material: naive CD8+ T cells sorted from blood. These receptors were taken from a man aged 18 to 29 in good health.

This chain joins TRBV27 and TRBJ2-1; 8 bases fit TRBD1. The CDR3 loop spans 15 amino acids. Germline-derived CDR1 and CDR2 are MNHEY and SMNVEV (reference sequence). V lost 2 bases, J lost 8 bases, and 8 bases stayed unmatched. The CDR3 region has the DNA TGTGCCAGCAGTTTAGCAGGACAGGGAATCTATGAGCAGTTCTTC. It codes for CASSLAGQGIYEQFF.

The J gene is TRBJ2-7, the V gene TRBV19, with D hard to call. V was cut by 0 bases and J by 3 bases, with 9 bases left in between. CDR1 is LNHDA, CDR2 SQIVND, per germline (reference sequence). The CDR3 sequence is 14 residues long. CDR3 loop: CASSIDGEYYEQYF. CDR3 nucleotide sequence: TGTGCCAGTAGTATAGACGGTGAATACTACGAGCAGTACTTC.

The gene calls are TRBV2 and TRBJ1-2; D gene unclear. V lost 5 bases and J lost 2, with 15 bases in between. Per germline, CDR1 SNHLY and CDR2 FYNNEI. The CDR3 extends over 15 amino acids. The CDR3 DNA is TGTGCCAGCAGTTCTTACTTAGGGTTAAACTATGGCTACACCTTC. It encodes CASSSYLGLNYGYTF.

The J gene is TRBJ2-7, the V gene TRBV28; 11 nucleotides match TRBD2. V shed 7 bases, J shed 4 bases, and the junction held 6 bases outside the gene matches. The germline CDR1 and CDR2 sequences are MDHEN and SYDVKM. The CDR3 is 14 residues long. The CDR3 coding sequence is TGTGCCAGCACCGCAGGGACTAGCGGTTACGAGCAGTACTTC. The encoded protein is CASTAGTSGYEQYF.

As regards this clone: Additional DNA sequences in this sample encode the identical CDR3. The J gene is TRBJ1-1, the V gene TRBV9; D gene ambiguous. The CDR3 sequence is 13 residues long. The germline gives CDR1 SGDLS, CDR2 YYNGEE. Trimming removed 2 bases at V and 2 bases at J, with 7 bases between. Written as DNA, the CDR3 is TGTGCCAGCAGCGTGGGCATTAACACTGAAGCTTTCTTT. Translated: CASSVGINTEAFF.

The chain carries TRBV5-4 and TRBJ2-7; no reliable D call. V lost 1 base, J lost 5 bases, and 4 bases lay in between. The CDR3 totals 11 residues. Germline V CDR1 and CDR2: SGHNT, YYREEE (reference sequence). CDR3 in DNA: TGTGCCAGCAGCTTGATGCACGAGCAGTACTTC. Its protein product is CASSLMHEQYF.

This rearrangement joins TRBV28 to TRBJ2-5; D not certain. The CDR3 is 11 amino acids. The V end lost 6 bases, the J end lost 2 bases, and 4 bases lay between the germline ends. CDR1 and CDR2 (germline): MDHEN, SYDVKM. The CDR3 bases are TGTGCCAGCAGCACTCAAGAGACCCAGTACTTC. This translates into CASSTQETQYF.

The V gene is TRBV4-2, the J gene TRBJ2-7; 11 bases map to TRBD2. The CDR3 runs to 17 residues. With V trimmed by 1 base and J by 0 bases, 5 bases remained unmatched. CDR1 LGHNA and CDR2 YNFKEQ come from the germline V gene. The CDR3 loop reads CASSQVTGTSGSYEQYF. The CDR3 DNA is TGTGCCAGCAGCCAAGTAACCGGGACTAGCGGCTCCTACGAGCAGTACTTC.

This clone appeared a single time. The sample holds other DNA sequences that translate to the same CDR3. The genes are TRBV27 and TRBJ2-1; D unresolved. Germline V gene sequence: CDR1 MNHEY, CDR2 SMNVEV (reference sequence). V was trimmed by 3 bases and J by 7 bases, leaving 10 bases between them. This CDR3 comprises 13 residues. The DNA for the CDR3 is TGTGCCAGCAGTTTCGGGCAGTATAATGAGCAGTTCTTC. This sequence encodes CASSFGQYNEQFF.

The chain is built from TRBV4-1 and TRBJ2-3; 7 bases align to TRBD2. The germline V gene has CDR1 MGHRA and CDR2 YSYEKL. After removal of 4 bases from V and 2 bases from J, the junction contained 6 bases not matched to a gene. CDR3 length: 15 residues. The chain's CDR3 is CASSLSGNPTDTQYF. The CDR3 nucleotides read TGCGCCAGCAGCCTGAGCGGGAACCCCACAGATACGCAGTATTTT.

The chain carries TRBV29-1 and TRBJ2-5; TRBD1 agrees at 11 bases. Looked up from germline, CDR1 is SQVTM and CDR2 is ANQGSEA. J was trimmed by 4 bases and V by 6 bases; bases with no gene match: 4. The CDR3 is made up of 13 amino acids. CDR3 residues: CSVGQGVTETQYF. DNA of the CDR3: TGCAGCGTGGGACAGGGGGTAACAGAGACCCAGTACTTC.

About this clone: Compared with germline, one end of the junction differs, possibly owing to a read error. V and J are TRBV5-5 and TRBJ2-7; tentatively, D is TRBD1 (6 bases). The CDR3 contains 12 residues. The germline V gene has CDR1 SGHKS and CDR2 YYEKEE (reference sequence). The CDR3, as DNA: TGTGCCAGCAGCCAGGGACAACCTTTGGGGGACTTC. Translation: CASSQGQPLGDF.

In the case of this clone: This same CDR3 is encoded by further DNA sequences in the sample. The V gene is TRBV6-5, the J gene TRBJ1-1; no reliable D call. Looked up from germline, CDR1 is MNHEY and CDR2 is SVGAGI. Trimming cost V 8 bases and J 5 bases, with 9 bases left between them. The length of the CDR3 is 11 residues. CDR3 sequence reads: CASSSGTEAFF. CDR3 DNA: TGTGCCAGCTCGAGTGGAACTGAAGCTTTCTTT.